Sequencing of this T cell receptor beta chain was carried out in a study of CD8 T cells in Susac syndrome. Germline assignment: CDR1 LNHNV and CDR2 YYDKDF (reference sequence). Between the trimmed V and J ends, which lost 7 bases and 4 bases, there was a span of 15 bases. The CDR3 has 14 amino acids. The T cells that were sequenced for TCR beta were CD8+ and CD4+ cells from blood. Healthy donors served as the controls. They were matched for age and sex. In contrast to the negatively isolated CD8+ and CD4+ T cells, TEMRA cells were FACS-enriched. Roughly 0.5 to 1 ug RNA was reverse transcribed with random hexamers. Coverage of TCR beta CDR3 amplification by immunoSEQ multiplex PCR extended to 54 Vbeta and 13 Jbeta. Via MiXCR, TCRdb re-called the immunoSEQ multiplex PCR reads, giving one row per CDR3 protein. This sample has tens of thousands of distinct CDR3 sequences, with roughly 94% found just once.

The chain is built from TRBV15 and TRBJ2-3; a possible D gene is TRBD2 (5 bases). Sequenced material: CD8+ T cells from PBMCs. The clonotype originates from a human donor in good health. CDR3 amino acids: CATNGPGFADTQYF. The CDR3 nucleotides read TGTGCCACCAACGGCCCGGGGTTCGCAGATACGCAGTATTTT.